A single sample gave rise to the 18 T cell receptor beta chains below, sequenced in a study of blood T cell repertoires in COVID-19. The table came from immunoSEQ multiplex PCR; TCRdb's copy has only in-frame clones and leaves some out. The data hold roughly 110,000 clones, with about 90% observed a single time. The specimen sequenced was peripheral blood. The receptors were gathered from a man between 40 and 49 years old with active or convalescent COVID-19.

This chain uses TRBV5-6 with TRBJ2-1; 14 bases match TRBD2. J gave up 9 bases and V 4 bases, and 3 bases lay outside the gene matches. The CDR3 is 14 residues long. The germline gives CDR1 SGHDT, CDR2 YYEEEE. The CDR3 DNA sequence: TGTGCCAGCAGCCCGGGACTAGCGGGAGTTGAGCAGTTCTTC. It is translated as CASSPGLAGVEQFF.

This rearrangement joins TRBV19 to TRBJ2-7, with a weak D call TRBD2 (6 bases). The CDR3 consists of 14 residues. Trimming stripped 8 bases from V and 5 bases from J, with 19 bases between. Germline V gene data show CDR1 as LNHDA and CDR2 as SQIVND (reference sequence). The CDR3, as DNA: TGTGCCAGTCGGTCCAGGGTTAGCGGCGACGAGCAGTACTTC. Protein sequence: CASRSRVSGDEQYF.

In this sample, this clone turned up once. The V gene is TRBV9, the J gene TRBJ1-2, with D possibly matching TRBD1 (6 bases). The germline V gene encodes CDR1 SGDLS and CDR2 YYNGEE. Trimming cost V 0 bases and J 4 bases, with 16 bases left between them. CDR3 size: 16 residues. CDR3 in amino acids: CASSVEGTTLSYGYTF. The CDR3 bases are TGTGCCAGCAGCGTAGAAGGGACAACTCTTAGCTATGGCTACACCTTC.

V usage is TRBV19 and J usage is TRBJ1-5; D possibly corresponds to TRBD1 (6 bases). CDR3 size: 15 residues. Deletions cut 0 bases from V and 5 bases from J, with 11 bases between. Germline V gives CDR1 LNHDA, CDR2 SQIVND (reference sequence). This CDR3 is CASSIEGARDQPQHF. Written as DNA, the CDR3 is TGTGCCAGTAGTATAGAGGGGGCGCGAGATCAGCCCCAGCATTTT.

V gene TRBV19 combines with J gene TRBJ2-1, with D unresolved. Trimming left V 3 bases short and J 4 bases short, with 7 bases between. The CDR3 loop spans 13 amino acids. CDR1 LNHDA and CDR2 SQIVND come from the germline V gene (reference sequence). In nucleotides, the CDR3 is TGTGCCAGTAGTATGAGGCTGTACAATGAGCAGTTCTTC. Encoded protein: CASSMRLYNEQFF.

This clone was detected only once. This rearrangement joins TRBV6-6 to TRBJ2-3, with no clear D. CDR3 length: 11 residues. Germline lookup yields CDR1 MNHNY and CDR2 SVGAGI (reference sequence). The germline V and J ends were trimmed by 7 bases and 7 bases, with 9 bases remaining between them. The CDR3 DNA follows: TGTGCCAGCACCTATACGAATACGCAGTATTTT. Translating gives CASTYTNTQYF.

The chain links TRBV10-3 to TRBJ1-2; 7 nucleotides line up with TRBD1. CDR1 and CDR2 (germline): ENHRY, SYGVKD. CDR3 length: 13 residues. V was pared by 5 bases and J by 8 bases, with 8 bases of the junction left unmatched. CDR3 in amino acids: CAISSDRVEGYTF. The DNA of the CDR3 is TGTGCCATCAGTTCCGACAGGGTGGAGGGCTACACCTTC.

The genes are TRBV3-1 (or the pseudogene TRBV3-2) and TRBJ1-6, with TRBD1 identical over 9 bases. This CDR3 region has 14 residues. Germline V gene data show CDR1 as LGHDT and CDR2 as YNNKEL (reference sequence). The V gene end was trimmed by 5 bases and the J gene end by 7 bases; junction bases not matched to a gene: 3. The CDR3 is CASSYGQGNSPLHF. The DNA for the CDR3 is TGTGCCAGCAGCTACGGACAGGGGAATTCACCCCTCCACTTT.

This chain uses TRBV6-2 or TRBV6-3 with TRBJ2-7; 9 bases agree with TRBD2. The V gene end was trimmed by 5 bases and the J gene end by 4 bases; junction bases not matched to a gene: 15. The CDR3 contains 17 residues. Germline values: CDR1 MNHEY, CDR2 SVGEGT. The DNA for the CDR3 is TGTGCCAGCAGTCCGAGGGATAGCGGGGGAATGGCATACGAGCAGTACTTC. Residues: CASSPRDSGGMAYEQYF.

This chain joins TRBV19 and TRBJ1-4, with D tentatively TRBD1 (5 bases). This CDR3 is built from 13 residues. The ends were cut back, 5 bases at V and 8 bases at J, with 12 bases in the middle. Looked up from germline, CDR1 is LNHDA and CDR2 is SQIVND (reference sequence). The CDR3 sequence is CASSGRVEEKLFF. The CDR3 bases are TGTGCCAGTAGTGGCAGGGTTGAGGAAAAACTGTTTTTT.

This clone was observed a handful of times. This chain uses TRBV7-9 with TRBJ1-2; maybe TRBD1 (6 bases). CDR3 size: 18 residues. Trimming pared 0 bases from V and 0 bases from J, leaving 17 bases between. Germline values: CDR1 SEHNR, CDR2 FQNEAQ (reference sequence). For the CDR3, the DNA is TGTGCCAGCAGCTTAGCAATGGCAGGGGTTCGAGCTAACTATGGCTACACCTTC. As protein: CASSLAMAGVRANYGYTF.

The genes are TRBV24-1 and TRBJ2-1; 12 bases align to TRBD2. The CDR3 length is 19 residues. The germline CDR1 and CDR2 sequences are KGHDR and SFDVKD. V lost 3 bases to trimming and J lost 6 bases; unmatched junction nucleotides: 14. Here the CDR3 reads CATSDPHSPTSGRINEQFF. The CDR3 DNA is TGTGCCACCAGTGATCCTCACTCTCCGACTAGCGGGAGAATCAATGAGCAGTTCTTC.

The chain employs TRBV19 and TRBJ1-1; the match to TRBD1 covers 7 bases. Germline values: CDR1 LNHDA, CDR2 SQIVND (reference sequence). The V segment lost 4 bases and the J segment 2 bases; nucleotides outside the gene matches: 4. CDR3 length equals 14 residues. CDR3 region: CASSTRQGNTEAFF. The DNA for the CDR3 is TGTGCCAGTAGTACAAGACAGGGAAACACTGAAGCTTTCTTT.

This clone has a handful of counts. This rearrangement joins TRBV5-1 to TRBJ2-5; no reliable D call. The V and J ends lost 0 bases and 3 bases respectively, with 9 bases between them. Germline assignment: CDR1 SGHRS and CDR2 YFSETQ. This CDR3 has 14 amino acids. CDR3 nucleotides: TGCGCCAGCAGCTTGGACGTGGGCGAAGAGACCCAGTACTTC. This gives the protein CASSLDVGEETQYF.

The CDR3 is CASSLPTGANTIYF. The CDR3 DNA follows: TGTGCCAGCAGCTTACCGACAGGGGCTAACACCATATATTTT. The V and J genes are TRBV5-6 and TRBJ1-3; 8 nucleotides align to TRBD1. In germline, CDR1 is SGHDT, CDR2 YYEEEE. This CDR3 has 14 residues. V lost 2 bases and J lost 7; bases outside the gene matches: 5.

The chain couples TRBV27 to TRBJ2-1, with D possibly being TRBD1 (5 bases). V gave up 2 bases and J gave up 3 bases, with 5 bases separating them. The CDR3 is made up of 13 amino acids. CDR1 is MNHEY, CDR2 SMNVEV, per germline (reference sequence). The CDR3: CASSLDSYNEQFF. CDR3 sequence (DNA): TGTGCCAGCAGTTTAGACAGCTACAATGAGCAGTTCTTC.

The chain recombines TRBV27 with TRBJ1-4; a possible D gene is TRBD1 (6 bases). The germline gives CDR1 MNHEY, CDR2 SMNVEV (reference sequence). V was cut by 6 bases and J by 6 bases, with 17 bases left in between. This CDR3 spans 15 amino acids. CDR3 loop: CASRDSKVSDEKLFF. CDR3 coding DNA: TGTGCCAGCAGGGACAGTAAGGTGTCTGATGAAAAACTGTTTTTT.

The chain carries TRBV5-4 and TRBJ2-3; tentative D call: TRBD2 (6 bases). The CDR3 runs to 14 residues. V was pared by 3 bases and J by 0 bases, with 8 bases between. The germline gives CDR1 SGHNT, CDR2 YYREEE (reference sequence). CDR3 sequence reads: CASSSGTSTDTQYF. The CDR3, as DNA: TGTGCCAGCAGCTCCGGGACTAGCACAGATACGCAGTATTTT.